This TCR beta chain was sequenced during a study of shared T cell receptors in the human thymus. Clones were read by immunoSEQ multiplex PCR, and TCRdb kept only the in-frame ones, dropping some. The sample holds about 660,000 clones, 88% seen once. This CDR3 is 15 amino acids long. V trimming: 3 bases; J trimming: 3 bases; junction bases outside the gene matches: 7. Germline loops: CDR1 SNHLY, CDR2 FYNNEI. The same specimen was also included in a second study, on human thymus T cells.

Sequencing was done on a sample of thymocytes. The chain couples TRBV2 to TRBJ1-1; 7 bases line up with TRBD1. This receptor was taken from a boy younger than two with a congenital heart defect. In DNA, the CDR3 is TGTGCCAGCAGTGACATCGACAGGGCCGACACTGAAGCTTTCTTT. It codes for CASSDIDRADTEAFF.